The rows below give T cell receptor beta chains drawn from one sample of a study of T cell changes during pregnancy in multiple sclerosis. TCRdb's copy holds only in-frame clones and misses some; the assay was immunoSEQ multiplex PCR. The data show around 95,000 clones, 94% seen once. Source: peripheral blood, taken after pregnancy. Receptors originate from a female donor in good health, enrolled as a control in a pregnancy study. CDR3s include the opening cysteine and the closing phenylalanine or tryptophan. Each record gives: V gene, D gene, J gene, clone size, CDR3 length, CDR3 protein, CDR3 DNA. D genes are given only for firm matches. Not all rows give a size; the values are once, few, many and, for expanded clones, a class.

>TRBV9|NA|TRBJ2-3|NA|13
CASSVELTDTQYF
TGTGCCAGCAGCGTAGAACTGACAGATACGCAGTATTTT
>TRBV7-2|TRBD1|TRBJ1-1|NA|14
CASSSQGAGTEAFF
TGTGCCAGCAGCTCACAGGGGGCCGGCACTGAAGCTTTCTTT
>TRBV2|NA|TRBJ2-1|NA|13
CASNRDFNNEQFF
TGTGCCAGCAACCGGGACTTCAACAATGAGCAGTTCTTC
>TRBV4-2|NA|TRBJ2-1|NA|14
CASRVSPTGNEQFF
TGTGCCAGCAGAGTTTCCCCGACTGGCAATGAGCAGTTCTTC
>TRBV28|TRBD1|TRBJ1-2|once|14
CASVTNRGRRGYTF
TGTGCCAGCGTAACAAACAGGGGACGCAGGGGCTACACCTTC
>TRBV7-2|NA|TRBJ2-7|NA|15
CASSLSWDTPYEQYF
TGTGCCAGCAGCTTAAGTTGGGACACCCCTTACGAGCAGTACTTC
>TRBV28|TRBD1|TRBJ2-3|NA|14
CASNRGLSTDTQYF
TGTGCCAGCAACAGGGGGCTTAGCACAGATACGCAGTATTTT
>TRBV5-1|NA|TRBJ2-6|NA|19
CASSQGKGVVTLGANVLTF
TGCGCCAGCAGCCAAGGGAAGGGGGTTGTGACTCTGGGGGCCAACGTCCTGACTTTC
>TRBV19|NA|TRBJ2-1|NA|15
CASSTSTSSYNEQFF
TGTGCCAGTAGTACTAGCACGAGCTCCTACAATGAGCAGTTCTTC
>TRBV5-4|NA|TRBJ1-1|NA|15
CASSFVPVVNTEAFF
TGTGCCAGCAGCTTCGTTCCCGTCGTGAACACTGAAGCTTTCTTT
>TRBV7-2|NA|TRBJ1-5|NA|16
CASSSVTGSSNQPQHF
TGTGCCAGCAGCTCAGTCACAGGATCTAGCAATCAGCCCCAGCATTTT
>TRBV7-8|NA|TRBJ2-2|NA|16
CASSFLMTANTGELFF
TGTGCCAGCAGCTTTCTGATGACTGCAAACACCGGGGAGCTGTTTTTT
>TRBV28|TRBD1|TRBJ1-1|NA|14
CASSPTGGATEAFF
TGTGCCAGCAGTCCGACAGGGGGCGCCACTGAAGCTTTCTTT
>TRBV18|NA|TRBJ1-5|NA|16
CASSPSASGHNQPQHF
TGTGCCAGCTCACCCTCGGCGTCCGGACACAATCAGCCCCAGCATTTT
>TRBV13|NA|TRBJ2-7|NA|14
CASSSGRGIGEQYF
TGTGCCAGCAGCTCCGGGCGGGGAATAGGCGAGCAGTACTTC
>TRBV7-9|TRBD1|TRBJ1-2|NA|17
CASSLTTGDGFNYGYTF
TGTGCCAGCAGCTTAACGACAGGGGACGGCTTTAACTATGGCTACACCTTC
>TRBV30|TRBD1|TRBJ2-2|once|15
CAWFTFTGGPGELFF
TGTGCCTGGTTTACATTCACAGGGGGACCTGGGGAGCTGTTTTTT
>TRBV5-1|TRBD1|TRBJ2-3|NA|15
CASSLEGARTDTQYF
TGCGCCAGCAGCTTGGAGGGGGCCCGCACAGATACGCAGTATTTT
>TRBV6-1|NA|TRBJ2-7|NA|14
CASSDRDTKYEQYF
TGTGCCAGCAGTGATAGGGACACAAAGTACGAGCAGTACTTC
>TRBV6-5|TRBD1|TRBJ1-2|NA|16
CASSYSLPGGVYGYTF
TGTGCCAGCAGTTACTCGCTCCCAGGGGGCGTTTATGGCTACACCTTC
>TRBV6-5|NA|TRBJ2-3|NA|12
CASSAESGQQYF
TGTGCCAGCAGTGCGGAATCGGGACAGCAGTATTTT
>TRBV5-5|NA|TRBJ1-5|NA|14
CASSLGTADQPQHF
TGTGCCAGCAGCTTAGGTACAGCCGATCAGCCCCAGCATTTT
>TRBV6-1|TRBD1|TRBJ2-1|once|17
CASSVYRGPESYNEQFF
TGTGCCAGCAGTGTTTACAGGGGGCCGGAATCCTACAATGAGCAGTTCTTC
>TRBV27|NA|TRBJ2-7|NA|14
CASSLRGSYVEQYF
TGTGCCAGCAGTTTAAGAGGCAGCTACGTCGAGCAGTACTTC
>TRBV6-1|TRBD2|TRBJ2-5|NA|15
CASSALAGVGETQYF
TGTGCCAGCAGTGCCCTAGCGGGAGTGGGAGAGACCCAGTACTTC
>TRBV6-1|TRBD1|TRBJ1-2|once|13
CATGQGSGYGYTF
TGTGCCACCGGACAGGGGAGTGGCTATGGCTACACCTTC
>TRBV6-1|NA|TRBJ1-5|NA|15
CASHRHSGGNQPQHF
TGTGCCAGCCACCGACACTCAGGGGGCAATCAGCCCCAGCATTTT
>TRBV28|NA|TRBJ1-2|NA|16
CASTQADSETNYGYTF
TGTGCCAGCACCCAAGCGGACAGTGAAACTAACTATGGCTACACCTTC
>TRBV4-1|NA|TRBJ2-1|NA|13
CASSQLGVDEQFF
TGCGCCAGCAGCCAACTAGGGGTGGATGAGCAGTTCTTC
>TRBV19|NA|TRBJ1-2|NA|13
CASSEQGDYGYTF
TGTGCCAGTAGTGAACAGGGCGACTATGGCTACACCTTC
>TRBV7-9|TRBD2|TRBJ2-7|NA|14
CASSLGLAGDEQYF
TGTGCCAGCAGCCTTGGACTAGCGGGGGACGAGCAGTACTTC
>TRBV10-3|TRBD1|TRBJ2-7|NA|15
CAISKAGQGSYEQYF
TGTGCCATCAGTAAGGCGGGACAGGGATCCTACGAGCAGTACTTC
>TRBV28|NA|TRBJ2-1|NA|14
CASLGGVVYNEQFF
TGTGCCAGCCTCGGGGGTGTGGTTTACAATGAGCAGTTCTTC
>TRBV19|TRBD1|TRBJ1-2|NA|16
CASSISSGTGVYGYTF
TGTGCCAGTAGTATTTCCTCCGGGACAGGCGTCTATGGCTACACCTTC
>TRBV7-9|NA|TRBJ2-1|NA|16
CASSLVAFGSYNEQFF
TGTGCCAGCAGCTTAGTTGCGTTTGGCTCCTACAATGAGCAGTTCTTC
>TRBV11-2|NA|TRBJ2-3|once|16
CASSPGVHPGTDTQYF
TGTGCCAGCAGCCCAGGGGTCCATCCGGGCACAGATACGCAGTATTTT
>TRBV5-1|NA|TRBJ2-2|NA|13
CASSLELFGELFF
TGCGCCAGCAGCTTGGAGCTCTTCGGGGAGCTGTTTTTT
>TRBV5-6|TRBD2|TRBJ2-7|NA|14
CASIVSGRSGEQYF
TGTGCCAGCATAGTTAGCGGGAGAAGTGGGGAGCAGTACTTC
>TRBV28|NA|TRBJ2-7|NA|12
CASSLGRYEQYF
TGTGCCAGCAGTTTAGGCCGCTACGAGCAGTACTTC
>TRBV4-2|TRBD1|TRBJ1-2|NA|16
CASSPPLGQGGYGYTF
TGTGCCAGCAGCCCCCCGCTCGGACAGGGGGGCTATGGCTACACCTTC
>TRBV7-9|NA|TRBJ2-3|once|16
CASSFRGNEGLGTQYF
TGTGCCAGCAGCTTCCGAGGAAATGAAGGTTTAGGTACGCAGTATTTT
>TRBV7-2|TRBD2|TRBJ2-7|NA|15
CASSLTPSGAYEQYF
TGTGCCAGCAGCTTAACACCTAGCGGGGCCTACGAGCAGTACTTC
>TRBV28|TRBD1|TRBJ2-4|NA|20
CASSFSPGTGQGWAKNIQYF
TGTGCCAGCAGTTTCTCGCCCGGGACAGGCCAAGGCTGGGCCAAAAACATTCAGTACTTC
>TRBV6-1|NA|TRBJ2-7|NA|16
CASSGEWLGASYEQYF
TGTGCCAGCAGTGGCGAGTGGTTGGGGGCGTCTTACGAGCAGTACTTC
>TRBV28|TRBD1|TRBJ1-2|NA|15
CASSLQGVRNYGYTF
TGTGCCAGCAGTTTACAGGGGGTACGAAACTATGGCTACACCTTC
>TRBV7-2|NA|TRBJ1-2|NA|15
CASSLDRTGYYGYTF
TGTGCCAGCAGCTTAGACCGCACAGGCTACTATGGCTACACCTTC
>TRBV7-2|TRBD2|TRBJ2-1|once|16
CASSYRREGPYNEQFF
TGTGCCAGCAGTTATAGGCGGGAGGGTCCCTACAATGAGCAGTTCTTC
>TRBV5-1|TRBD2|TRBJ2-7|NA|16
CASHYGGAGVTYEQYF
TGCGCCAGCCACTACGGGGGGGCGGGAGTTACCTACGAGCAGTACTTC
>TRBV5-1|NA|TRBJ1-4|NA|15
CASSLFGAEAEKLFF
TGCGCCAGCAGCTTGTTTGGGGCCGAGGCCGAAAAACTGTTTTTT
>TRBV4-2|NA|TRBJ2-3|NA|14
CASSQRDFTDTQYF
TGTGCCAGCAGCCAACGGGACTTCACAGATACGCAGTATTTT
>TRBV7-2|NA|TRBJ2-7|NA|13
CASSLQGGYEQYF
TGTGCCAGCAGCTTACAGGGGGGCTACGAGCAGTACTTC
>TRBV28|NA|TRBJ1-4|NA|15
CASSLRGGVGEKLFF
TGTGCCAGCAGCCTCAGGGGTGGAGTCGGGGAAAAACTGTTTTTT
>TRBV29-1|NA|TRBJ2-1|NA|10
CSVPGTIQFF
TGCAGCGTGCCCGGGACAATCCAGTTCTTC